This T cell receptor (beta chain) was sequenced in a study of shared clonotypes between healthy human individuals. Study-wide context: For every donor, three CD4 naive, three CD4 memory, two CD8 naive and one CD8 memory plates were used. Study-wide points: Sampling covered blood only; tissue repertoires likely differ.

Positive CCR7 selection of CD45RO-negative cells yielded the naive CD8 cells, and terminally differentiated effector memory CD45RA+ cells were excluded. Donors comprised healthy HIV-negative adults lacking recent acute infections or vaccinations. The V gene end was trimmed by 0 bases and the J gene end by 0 bases; junction bases not matched to a gene: 3. The CDR3 loop spans 17 amino acids. Per the germline V gene, CDR1 is SGDLS and CDR2 is YYNGEE. Points on this clone: Its matching antigen is unknown.

Clones were sequenced by immunoSEQ multiplex PCR, and TCRdb holds only the in-frame ones, with some missing. The sample contains around 550,000 clones, 85% to 95% of which appear only once. The chain uses TRBV9 and TRBJ2-6; 7 bases fit TRBD1. This TCR derives from a woman in her thirties in good health. The specimen was naive CD8+ T cells sorted from blood. The chain's CDR3 is CASSVGQGSSGANVLTF. The CDR3 nucleotides are TGTGCCAGCAGCGTAGGACAGGGTAGCTCTGGGGCCAACGTCCTGACTTTC.